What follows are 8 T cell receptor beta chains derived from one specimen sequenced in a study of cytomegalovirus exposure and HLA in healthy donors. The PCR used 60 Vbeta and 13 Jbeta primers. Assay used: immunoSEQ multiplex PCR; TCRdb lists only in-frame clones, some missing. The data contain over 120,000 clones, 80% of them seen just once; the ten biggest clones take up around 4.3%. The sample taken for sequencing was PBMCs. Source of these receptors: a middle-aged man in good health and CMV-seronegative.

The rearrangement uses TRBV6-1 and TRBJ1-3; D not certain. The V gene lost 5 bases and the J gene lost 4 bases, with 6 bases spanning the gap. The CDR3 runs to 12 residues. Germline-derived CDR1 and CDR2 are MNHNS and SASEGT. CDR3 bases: TGTGCCAGCAGTTCGACAGGAAACACCATATATTTT. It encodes CASSSTGNTIYF.

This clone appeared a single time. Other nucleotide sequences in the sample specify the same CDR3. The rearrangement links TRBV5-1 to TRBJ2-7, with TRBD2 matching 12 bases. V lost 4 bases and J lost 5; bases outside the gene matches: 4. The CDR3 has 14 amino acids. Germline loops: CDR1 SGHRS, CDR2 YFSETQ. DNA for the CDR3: TGCGCCAGCAGCCTACGACTAGCGGGGGACGAGCAGTACTTC. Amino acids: CASSLRLAGDEQYF.

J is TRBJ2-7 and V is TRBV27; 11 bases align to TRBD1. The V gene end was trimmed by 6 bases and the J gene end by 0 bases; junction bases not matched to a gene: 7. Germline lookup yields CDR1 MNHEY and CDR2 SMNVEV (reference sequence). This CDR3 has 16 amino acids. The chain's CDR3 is CASSPGTGGDSYEQYF. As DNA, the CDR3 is TGTGCCAGCAGCCCGGGGACAGGGGGGGACTCCTACGAGCAGTACTTC.

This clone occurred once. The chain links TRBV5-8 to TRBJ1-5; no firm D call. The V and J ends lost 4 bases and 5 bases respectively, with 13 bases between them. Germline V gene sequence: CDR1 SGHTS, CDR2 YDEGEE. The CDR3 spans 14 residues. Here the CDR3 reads CASSKQFADQPQHF. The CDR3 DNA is TGTGCCAGCAGCAAACAGTTTGCCGATCAGCCCCAGCATTTT.

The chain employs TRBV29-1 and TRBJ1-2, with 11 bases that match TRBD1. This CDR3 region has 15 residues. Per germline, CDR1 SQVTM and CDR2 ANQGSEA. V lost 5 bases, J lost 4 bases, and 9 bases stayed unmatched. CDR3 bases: TGCAGCGTTCAACGACGGGACAGGGGGTTCTATGGCTACACCTTC. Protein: CSVQRRDRGFYGYTF.

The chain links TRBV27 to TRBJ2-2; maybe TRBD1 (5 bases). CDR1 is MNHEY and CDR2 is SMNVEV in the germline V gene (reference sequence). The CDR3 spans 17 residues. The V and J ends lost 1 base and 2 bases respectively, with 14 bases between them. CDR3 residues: CASSLWARAPNTGELFF. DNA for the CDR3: TGTGCCAGCAGTTTATGGGCCAGGGCACCCAACACCGGGGAGCTGTTTTTT.

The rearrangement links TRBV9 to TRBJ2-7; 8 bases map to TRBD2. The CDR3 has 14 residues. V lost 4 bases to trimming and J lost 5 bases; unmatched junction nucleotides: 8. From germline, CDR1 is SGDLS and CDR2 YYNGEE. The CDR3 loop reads CASSLREGLHEQYF. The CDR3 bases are TGTGCCAGCAGCCTTCGGGAGGGGCTACACGAGCAGTACTTC.

The CDR3 DNA sequence: TGCGCCAGCAGGCAGGGACTACCGGACGGTGAGCAGTTCTTC. Its protein product is CASRQGLPDGEQFF. This chain uses TRBV5-1 with TRBJ2-1, with 7 bases matching TRBD2. The CDR3 length is 14 residues. Trimming at V came to 5 bases and at J to 9 bases, leaving 11 bases not matched to a gene. The germline CDR1 and CDR2 sequences are SGHRS and YFSETQ.